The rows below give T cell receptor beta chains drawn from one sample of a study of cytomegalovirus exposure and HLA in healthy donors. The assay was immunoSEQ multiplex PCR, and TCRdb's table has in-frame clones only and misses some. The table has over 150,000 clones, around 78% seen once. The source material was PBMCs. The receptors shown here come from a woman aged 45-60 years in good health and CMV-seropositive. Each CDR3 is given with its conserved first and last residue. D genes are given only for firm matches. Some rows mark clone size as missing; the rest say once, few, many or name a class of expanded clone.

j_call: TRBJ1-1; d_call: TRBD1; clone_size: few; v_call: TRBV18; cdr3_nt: TGTGCCAGCTCACCAATCGGACAGGGGGATGAAGCTTTCTTT; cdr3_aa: CASSPIGQGDEAFF
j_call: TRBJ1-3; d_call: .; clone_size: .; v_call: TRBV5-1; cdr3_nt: TGCGCCAGCAGCTTGGACAGGTCTGGAAACACCATATATTTT; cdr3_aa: CASSLDRSGNTIYF
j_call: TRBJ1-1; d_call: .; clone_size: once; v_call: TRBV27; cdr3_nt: TGTGCCAGCACCCCTTTCCAGGGAATGAACACTGAAGCTTTCTTT; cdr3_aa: CASTPFQGMNTEAFF
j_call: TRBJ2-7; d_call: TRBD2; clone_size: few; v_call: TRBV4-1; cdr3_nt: TGCGCCAGCAGCCAACCGGGACTAGCAGCCTACGAGCAGTACTTC; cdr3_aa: CASSQPGLAAYEQYF
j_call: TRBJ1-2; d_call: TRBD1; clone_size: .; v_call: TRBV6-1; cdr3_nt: TGTGCCGCTTCGGAGACAGGGACCTATGGCTACACCTTC; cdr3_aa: CAASETGTYGYTF
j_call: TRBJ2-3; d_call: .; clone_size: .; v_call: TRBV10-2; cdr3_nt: TGCGCCAGCAGGGAGCCCCGCGGAAGCACAGATACGCAGTATTTT; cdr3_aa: CASREPRGSTDTQYF
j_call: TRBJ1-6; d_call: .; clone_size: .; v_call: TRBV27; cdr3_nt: TGTGCCAGCAGTTTAGGGGGGGGGTATAATTCACCCCTCCACTTT; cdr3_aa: CASSLGGGYNSPLHF
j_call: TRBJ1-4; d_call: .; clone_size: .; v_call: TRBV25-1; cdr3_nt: TGTGCCAGCAGTGATCGAGACTCTCCAACTAATGAAAAACTGTTTTTT; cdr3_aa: CASSDRDSPTNEKLFF
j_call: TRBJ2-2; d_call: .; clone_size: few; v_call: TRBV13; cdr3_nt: TGTGCCAGCAGCTTAGTAGAGGGGAACACCGGGGAGCTGTTTTTT; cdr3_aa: CASSLVEGNTGELFF
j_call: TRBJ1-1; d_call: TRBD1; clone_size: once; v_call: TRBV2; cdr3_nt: TGTGCCAGCACCAAGGGACAGGGGGGGACTGAAGCTTTCTTT; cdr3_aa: CASTKGQGGTEAFF
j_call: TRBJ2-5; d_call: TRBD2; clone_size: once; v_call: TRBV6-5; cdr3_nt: TGTGCCGCCGGGGGGGGAGAGACCCAGTACTTC; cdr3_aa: CAAGGGETQYF
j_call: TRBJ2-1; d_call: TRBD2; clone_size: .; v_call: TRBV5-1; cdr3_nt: TGCGCCAGCAGCTGGACTATGGGTAGCGGGGGGGCCCATGAGCAGTTCTTC; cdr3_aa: CASSWTMGSGGAHEQFF
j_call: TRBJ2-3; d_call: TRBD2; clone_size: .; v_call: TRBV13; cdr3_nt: TGTGCCAGCAGCGACCGGACTAGCGGGGTGACAGATACGCAGTATTTT; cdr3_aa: CASSDRTSGVTDTQYF
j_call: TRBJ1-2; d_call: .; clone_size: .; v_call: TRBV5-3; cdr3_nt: TGTGCCAGAAGCTTGGCATTGGGAGATCACGGCTACACCTTC; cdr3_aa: CARSLALGDHGYTF
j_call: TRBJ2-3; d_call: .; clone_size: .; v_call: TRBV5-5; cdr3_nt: TGTGCCAGCAGCTTGAGCGGGCTTTCCACAGATACGCAGTATTTT; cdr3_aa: CASSLSGLSTDTQYF
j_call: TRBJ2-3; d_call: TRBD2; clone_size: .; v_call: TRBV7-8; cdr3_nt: TGTGCCAGCAGCTTAGCGGCTAGCGGGGGGCACCACACAGATACGCAGTATTTT; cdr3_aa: CASSLAASGGHHTDTQYF
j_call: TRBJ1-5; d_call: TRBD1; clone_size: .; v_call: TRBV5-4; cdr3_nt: TGTGCCAGCAGCCCCCGGAGTTGGACAGGGGCGAATAGCAATCAGCCCCAGCATTTT; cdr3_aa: CASSPRSWTGANSNQPQHF
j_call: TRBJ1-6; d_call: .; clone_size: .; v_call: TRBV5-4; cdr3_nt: TGTGCCAGCAGCTCGACTACAGGGACCTATAATTCACCCCTCCACTTT; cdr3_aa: CASSSTTGTYNSPLHF
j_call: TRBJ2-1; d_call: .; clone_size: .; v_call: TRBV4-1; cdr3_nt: TGCGCCAGCAGCCAAGAATTCGACAATGAGCAGTTCTTC; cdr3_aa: CASSQEFDNEQFF
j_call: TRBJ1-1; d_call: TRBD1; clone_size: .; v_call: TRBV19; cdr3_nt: TGTGCCAGTAGTACCCCGACAGGGGGCCTCACTGAAGCTTTCTTT; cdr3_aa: CASSTPTGGLTEAFF
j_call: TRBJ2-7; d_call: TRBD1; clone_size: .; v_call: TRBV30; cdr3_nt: TGTGCCTGGAGCCCCCGGGACAGCAGCTACGAGCAGTACTTC; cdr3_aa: CAWSPRDSSYEQYF
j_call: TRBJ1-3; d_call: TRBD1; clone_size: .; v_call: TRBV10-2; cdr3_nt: TGCGCCAGCAGTGAGGGACAGGCTGGAAACACCATATATTTT; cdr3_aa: CASSEGQAGNTIYF
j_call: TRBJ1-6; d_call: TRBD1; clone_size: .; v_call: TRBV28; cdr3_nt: TGTGCCAGCAGCCCAACCCGGACAGGGATTGGGAATTCACCCCTCCACTTT; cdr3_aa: CASSPTRTGIGNSPLHF
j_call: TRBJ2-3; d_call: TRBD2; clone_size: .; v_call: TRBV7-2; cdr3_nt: TGTGCCAGCAGCTCCCCGGGGCTAGCGGTAACAGATACGCAGTATTTT; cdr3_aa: CASSSPGLAVTDTQYF
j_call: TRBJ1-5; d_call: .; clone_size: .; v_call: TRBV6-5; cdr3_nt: TGTGCCAGCAGTTCGCTCGGGGTCCTGAATCAGCCCCAGCATTTT; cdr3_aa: CASSSLGVLNQPQHF
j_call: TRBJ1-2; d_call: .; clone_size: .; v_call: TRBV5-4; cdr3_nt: TGTGCCAGCACCGAAGTGCCAGGGGAATTAAACTATGGCTACACCTTC; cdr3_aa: CASTEVPGELNYGYTF
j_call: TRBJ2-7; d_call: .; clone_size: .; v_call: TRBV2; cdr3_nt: TGTGCCAGCAGTCTAAAGATCTCCTACGAGCAGTACTTC; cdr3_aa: CASSLKISYEQYF
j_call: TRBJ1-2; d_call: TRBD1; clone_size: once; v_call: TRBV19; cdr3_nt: TGTGCCAGTAGCCGACAGGGGACCTATGGCTACACCTTC; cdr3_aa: CASSRQGTYGYTF
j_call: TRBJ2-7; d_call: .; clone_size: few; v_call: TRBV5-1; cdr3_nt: TGCGCCAGCAGCGAGACAGGAAAATTGGAAGAGCAGTACTTC; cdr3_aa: CASSETGKLEEQYF
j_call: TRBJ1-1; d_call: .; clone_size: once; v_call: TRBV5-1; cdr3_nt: TGCGCCAGCAGCCCCAGGGTCCAGGGGATGAACACTGAAGCTTTCTTT; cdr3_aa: CASSPRVQGMNTEAFF
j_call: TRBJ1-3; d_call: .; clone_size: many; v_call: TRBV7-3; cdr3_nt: TGTGCCAGCAGCTTCTACACCATATATTTT; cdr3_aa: CASSFYTIYF
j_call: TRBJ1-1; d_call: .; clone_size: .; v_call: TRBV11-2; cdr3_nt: TGTGCCAGCAGCTTTTGGAGGTCACAGAGGAACACTGAAGCTTTCTTT; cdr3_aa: CASSFWRSQRNTEAFF
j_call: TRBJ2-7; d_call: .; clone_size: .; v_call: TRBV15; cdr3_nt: TGTGCCACCAGCAGAGACGACAGTGGGCCCTACGAGCAGTACTTC; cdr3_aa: CATSRDDSGPYEQYF